This entry is about one T cell receptor beta chain. This CDR3 region has 16 residues. Germline V gene sequence: CDR1 KGHDR, CDR2 SFDVKD. After removal of 3 bases from V and 4 bases from J, the junction contained 9 bases not matched to a gene. Some clones are missing from TCRdb's copy, which holds only in-frame ones; the method was immunoSEQ multiplex PCR. Of 300,000 to 400,000 clones in the sample, roughly 85% were seen once. This sample is part of a study of blood T cell repertoires in COVID-19. Sample: PBMCs or T cells enriched from blood (not recorded which). The rearrangement links TRBV24-1 to TRBJ1-2; 8 nucleotides line up with TRBD1. The clonotype comes from a woman in her thirties who had been exposed to COVID-19. The CDR3 loop is CATSDTDRGAFYGYTF. The CDR3 DNA sequence: TGTGCCACCAGTGATACCGACAGGGGAGCTTTCTATGGCTACACCTTC.